The 11 T cell receptor beta chains below come from one sample, sequenced in a study of blood T cells in healthy people across ages. The second PCR ran about 6 to 11 cycles with a sample-barcoded 5' primer and J-beta primers. MiXCR, run by TCRdb on the 5' RACE reads, gives a single entry per CDR3 protein. The sample consists of some 750,000 distinct CDR3 sequences, around a fifth of them appearing once. Sequencing was done on a sample of blood. The origin of the receptors is a man aged 65-85 years in good health.

This clonotype was counted a few times. This chain links TRBV7-7 with TRBJ2-2; D remains ambiguous. With 5 bases removed from V and 1 base from J, the gap between germline ends came to 8 bases. Looked up from germline, CDR1 is SSHAT and CDR2 is FNYEAQ (reference sequence). The CDR3 has 14 residues. The CDR3 DNA follows: TGTGCCAGCAGCCGCCCCGGGAACACCGGGGAGCTGTTTTTT. Its translation is CASSRPGNTGELFF.

This clonotype came up a few times. The chain employs TRBV7-9 and TRBJ1-2; D is ambiguous. This CDR3 comprises 12 residues. V lost 1 base to trimming and J lost 8 bases, with 8 bases between them. The V gene's germline CDR1 is SEHNR and CDR2 FQNEAQ (reference sequence). The CDR3 sequence: CASSLVSLGYTF. The CDR3 region has the DNA TGTGCCAGCAGCTTAGTATCCCTAGGCTACACCTTC. The entire variable domain, with the rest obtained from reference TRBV7-9 and TRBJ1-2, is as follows: DTGVSQNPRHKITKRGQNVTFRCDPISEHNRLYWYRQTLGQGPEFLTYFQNEAQLEKSRLLSDRFSAERPKGSFSTLEIQRTEQGDSAMYLCASSLVSLGYTFGSGTRLTVV.

The rearrangement links TRBV12-3 or TRBV12-4 to TRBJ1-6; 8 nucleotides agree with TRBD1. V shed 1 base, J shed 6 bases, and the junction held 2 bases outside the gene matches. The CDR3 sequence is 15 residues long. CDR3 residues: CASSLGGTGNSPLHF. CDR3 DNA sequence: TGTGCCAGCAGTTTAGGGGGGACAGGTAATTCACCCCTCCACTTT.

This clonotype was found a few times. V is TRBV29-1 and J is TRBJ1-2; 7 bases are a match to TRBD1. The V and J ends lost 5 bases and 4 bases, in that order; junction bases with no gene match: 10. The germline V gene encodes CDR1 SQVTM and CDR2 ANQGSEA. The CDR3 extends over 14 amino acids. CDR3 sequence: CSVLLQGDAYGYTF. CDR3 nucleotide sequence: TGCAGCGTTCTCCTTCAGGGGGATGCCTATGGCTACACCTTC.

V and J are TRBV6-2 or TRBV6-3 and TRBJ2-3; D remains unclear. The germline V and J ends were trimmed by 5 bases and 4 bases, with 13 bases remaining between them. The CDR3 loop spans 14 amino acids. Looked up from germline, CDR1 is MNHEY and CDR2 is SVGEGT. The chain's CDR3 is CASSTSSPPDTQYF. In nucleotides, the CDR3 is TGTGCCAGCAGTACGAGCAGTCCCCCAGATACGCAGTATTTT.

This chain connects TRBV25-1 to TRBJ1-5; D perhaps matches TRBD1 (5 bases). The CDR3 sequence is 13 residues long. The ends were cut back, 4 bases at V and 3 bases at J, with 7 bases in the middle. In germline, CDR1 is MGHDK, CDR2 SYGVNS. The CDR3 loop reads CASSAGPNQPQHF. The CDR3 DNA sequence: TGTGCCAGCAGTGCGGGACCCAATCAGCCCCAGCATTTT. Filled out from reference TRBV25-1 and TRBJ1-5, the complete variable domain reads EADIYQTPRYLVIGTGKKITLECSQTMGHDKMYWYQQDPGMELHLIHYSYGVNSTEKGDLSSESTVSRIRTEHFPLTLESARPSHTSQYLCASSAGPNQPQHFGDGTRLSIL.

The chain carries TRBV5-1 and TRBJ2-5; D unresolved. The J call may be in error: the DNA end matches TRBJ2-7 better. The CDR3 has 13 amino acids. From germline, CDR1 is SGHRS and CDR2 YFSETQ. In DNA form, the CDR3 reads TGCGCCAGCAGCTTGCTGGCAACCTACGAGCAGTACTTC. As protein: CASSLLATYEQYF.

CDR3 DNA sequence: TGCAGTGCTAGAGATCTCCAGCGGGGGATCTCTGGGGCCAACGTCCTGACTTTC. Its translation: CSARDLQRGISGANVLTF. V gene TRBV20-1 combines with J gene TRBJ2-6, with 8 bases aligning to TRBD2. This CDR3 is built from 18 residues. V lost 0 bases, J lost 0 bases, and 7 bases stayed unmatched. Germline V gives CDR1 DFQATT, CDR2 SNEGSKA (reference sequence).

This clonotype has only a few counts. The chain links TRBV4-1 to TRBJ1-1; the match to TRBD1 covers 8 bases. The CDR3 runs 15 residues. V shed 4 bases, J shed 7 bases, and the junction held 11 bases outside the gene matches. Germline CDR1 reads MGHRA; CDR2 reads YSYEKL. The CDR3 region is CASSLDDRGRSEAFF. The CDR3 nucleotides read TGCGCCAGCAGCCTAGACGACAGGGGCAGGAGTGAAGCTTTCTTT.

This clonotype turned up a few times. This rearrangement joins TRBV12-3 or TRBV12-4 to TRBJ1-1, with a tentative D call TRBD1 (5 bases). There are 13 residues in the CDR3. V was cut by 7 bases and J by 4 bases, with 13 bases left in between. CDR3 amino acids: CASNFGHSTEAFF. In DNA form, the CDR3 reads TGTGCCAGCAACTTCGGACATTCCACTGAAGCTTTCTTT.

This clonotype was counted between two and nine times. The chain combines TRBV12-3 or TRBV12-4 with TRBJ1-6, with D possibly being TRBD1 (5 bases). Trimming left V 5 bases short and J 10 bases short, with 18 bases between. The CDR3 runs 15 residues. The CDR3 DNA reads as TGTGCCAGCAGTACCGGGACTCCGAGGAGGTCACCCCTCCACTTT. Residues: CASSTGTPRRSPLHF.